This TCR beta chain comes out of a study of T cells after posttransplantation cyclophosphamide. Overall study findings and caveats: Recipient CMV seropositivity and CMV reactivation strongly tracked TRB clonality. Donor CD8+ memory clones often dominated recipient blood repertoires at later times.

There are 15 residues in the CDR3. Germline V gives CDR1 LGHNA, CDR2 YSLEER. With 1 base removed from V and 1 base from J, the gap between germline ends came to 8 bases. As regards this clone: Its antigen remains unidentified.

Assay: immunoSEQ multiplex PCR; the TCRdb copy retains only in-frame clones and omits some. The sample holds about 66,000 clones, around 93% seen once. The V call is TRBV4-3, the J call TRBJ1-3; D gene unclear. This clonotype originated in a woman aged 30 to 39 in good health and a related stem cell transplant donor. The sequenced material came from PBMCs. CDR3 DNA: TGCGCCAGCAGCCAAGGGATTGGGTCTGGAAACACCATATATTTT. As protein: CASSQGIGSGNTIYF.